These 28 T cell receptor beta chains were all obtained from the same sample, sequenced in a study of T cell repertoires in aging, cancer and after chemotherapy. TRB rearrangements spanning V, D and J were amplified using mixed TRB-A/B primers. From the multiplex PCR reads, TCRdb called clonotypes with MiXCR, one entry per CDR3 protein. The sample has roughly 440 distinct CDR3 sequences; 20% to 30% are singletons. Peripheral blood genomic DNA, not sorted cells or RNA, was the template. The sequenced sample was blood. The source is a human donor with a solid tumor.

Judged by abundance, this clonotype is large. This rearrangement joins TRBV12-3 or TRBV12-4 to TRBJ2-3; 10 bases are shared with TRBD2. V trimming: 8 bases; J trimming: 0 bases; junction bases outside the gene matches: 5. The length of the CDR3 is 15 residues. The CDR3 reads CASAKLAGSTDTQYF. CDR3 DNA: TGTGCCAGCGCGAAACTAGCGGGGAGCACAGATACGCAGTATTTT.

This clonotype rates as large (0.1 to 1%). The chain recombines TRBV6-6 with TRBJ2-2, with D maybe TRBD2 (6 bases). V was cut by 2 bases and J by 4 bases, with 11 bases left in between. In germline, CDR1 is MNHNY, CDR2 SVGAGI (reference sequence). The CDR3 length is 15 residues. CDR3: CASSYGGTRTGELFF. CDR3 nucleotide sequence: TGTGCCAGCAGTTACGGGGGGACCCGCACCGGGGAGCTGTTTTTT.

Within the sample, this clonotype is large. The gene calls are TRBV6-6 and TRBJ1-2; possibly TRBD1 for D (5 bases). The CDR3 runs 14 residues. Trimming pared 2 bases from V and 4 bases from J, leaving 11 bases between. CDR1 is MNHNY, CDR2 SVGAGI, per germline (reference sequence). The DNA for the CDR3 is TGTGCCAGCAGTTACAGGCCAGGGAGCTATGGCTACACCTTC. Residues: CASSYRPGSYGYTF.

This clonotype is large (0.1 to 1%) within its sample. The CDR3 region has the DNA TGTGCCAGCAGCGGACTAGCGGGGGGAGTCGATGAGCAGTTCTTC. This sequence encodes CASSGLAGGVDEQFF. This chain links TRBV6-5 with TRBJ2-1; 14 nucleotides match TRBD2. The germline V gene encodes CDR1 MNHEY and CDR2 SVGAGI. Losses at the gene ends were 6 bases for V and 8 bases for J; bases not matched to a gene: 6. CDR3 length equals 15 residues.

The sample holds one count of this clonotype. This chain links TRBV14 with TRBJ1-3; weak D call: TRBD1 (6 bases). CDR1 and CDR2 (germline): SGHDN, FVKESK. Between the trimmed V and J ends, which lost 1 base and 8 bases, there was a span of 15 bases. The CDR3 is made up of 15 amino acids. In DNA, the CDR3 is TGTGCCAGCAGCCAAGGACAGGACGACCCTTACACCATATATTTT. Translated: CASSQGQDDPYTIYF.

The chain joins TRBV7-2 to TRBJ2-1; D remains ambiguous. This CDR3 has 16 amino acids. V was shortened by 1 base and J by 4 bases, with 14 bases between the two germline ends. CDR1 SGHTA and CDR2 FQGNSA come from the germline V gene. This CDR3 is CASSLVSGSVYNEQFF. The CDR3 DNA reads TGTGCCAGCAGCTTAGTCTCGGGTAGTGTATACAATGAGCAGTTCTTC.

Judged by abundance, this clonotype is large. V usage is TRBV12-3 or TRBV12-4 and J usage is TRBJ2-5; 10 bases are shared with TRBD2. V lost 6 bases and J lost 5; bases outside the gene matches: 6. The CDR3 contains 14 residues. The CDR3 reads CASRASGGVETQYF. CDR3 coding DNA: TGTGCCAGCAGAGCAAGCGGGGGGGTCGAGACCCAGTACTTC.

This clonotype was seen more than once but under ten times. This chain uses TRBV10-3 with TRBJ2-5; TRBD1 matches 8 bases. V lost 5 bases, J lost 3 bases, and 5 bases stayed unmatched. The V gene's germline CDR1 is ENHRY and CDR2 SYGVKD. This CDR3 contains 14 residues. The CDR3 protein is CAISSLTGEETQYF. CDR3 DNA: TGTGCCATCAGTTCCTTGACAGGGGAAGAGACCCAGTACTTC.

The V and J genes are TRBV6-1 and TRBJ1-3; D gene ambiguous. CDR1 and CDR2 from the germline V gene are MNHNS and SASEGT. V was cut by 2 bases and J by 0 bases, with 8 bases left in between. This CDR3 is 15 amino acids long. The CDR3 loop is CASSELRHSGNTIYF. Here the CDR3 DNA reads TGTGCCAGCAGTGAACTCAGGCACTCTGGAAACACCATATATTTT.

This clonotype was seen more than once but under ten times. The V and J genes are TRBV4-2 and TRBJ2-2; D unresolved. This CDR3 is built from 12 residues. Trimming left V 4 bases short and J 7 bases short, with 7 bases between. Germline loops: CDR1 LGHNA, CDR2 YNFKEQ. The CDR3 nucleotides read TGTGCCAGCAGCCCGACGTACGGGGAGCTGTTTTTT. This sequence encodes CASSPTYGELFF.

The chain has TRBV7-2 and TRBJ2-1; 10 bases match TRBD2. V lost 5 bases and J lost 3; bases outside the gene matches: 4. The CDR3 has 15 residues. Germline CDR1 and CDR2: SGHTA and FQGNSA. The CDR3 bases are TGTGCCAGCAGCAAACTAGCGGGAAGCTACAATGAGCAGTTCTTC. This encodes CASSKLAGSYNEQFF.

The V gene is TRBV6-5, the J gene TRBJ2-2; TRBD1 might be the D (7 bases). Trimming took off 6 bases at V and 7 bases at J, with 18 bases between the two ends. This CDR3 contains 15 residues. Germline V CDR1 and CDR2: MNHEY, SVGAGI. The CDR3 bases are TGTGCCAGCAGCCCCGGCCAGGGGGGTGGCGGGGAGCTGTTTTTT. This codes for CASSPGQGGGGELFF.

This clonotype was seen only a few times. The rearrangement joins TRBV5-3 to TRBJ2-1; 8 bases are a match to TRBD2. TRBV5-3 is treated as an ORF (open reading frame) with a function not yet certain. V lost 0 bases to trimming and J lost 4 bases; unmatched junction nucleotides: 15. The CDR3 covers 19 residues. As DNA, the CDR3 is TGTGCCAGAAGCTTGGTGGCTAGCGGGTCGATTTGTAAGTACAATGAGCAGTTCTTC. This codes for CARSLVASGSICKYNEQFF.

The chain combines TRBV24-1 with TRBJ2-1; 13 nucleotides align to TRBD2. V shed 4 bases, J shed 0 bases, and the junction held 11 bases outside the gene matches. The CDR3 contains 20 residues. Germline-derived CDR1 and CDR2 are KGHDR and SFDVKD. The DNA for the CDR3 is TGTGCCACCAGTGAATACGGGACTAGCGGGATCCTGGGCTCCTACAATGAGCAGTTCTTC. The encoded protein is CATSEYGTSGILGSYNEQFF.

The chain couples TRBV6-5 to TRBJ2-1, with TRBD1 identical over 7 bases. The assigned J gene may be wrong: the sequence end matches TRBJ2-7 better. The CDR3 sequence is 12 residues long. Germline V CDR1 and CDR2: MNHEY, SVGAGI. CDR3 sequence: CASSHRGYEQYF. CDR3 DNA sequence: TGTGCCAGCAGTCACAGGGGCTACGAGCAGTACTTC.

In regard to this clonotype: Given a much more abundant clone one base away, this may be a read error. For the CDR3, the DNA is TGTGCCAGCGGCCAATCGACTAGCGGGCCAACCTACGAGCAGTACTTC. Translating gives CASGQSTSGPTYEQYF. The rearrangement uses TRBV13 and TRBJ2-7; 10 bases are a match to TRBD2. CDR3 size: 16 residues. Trimming took 8 bases from V and 2 from J; bases not matched to a gene: 12. Germline V gene sequence: CDR1 PRHDT, CDR2 FYEKMQ (reference sequence).

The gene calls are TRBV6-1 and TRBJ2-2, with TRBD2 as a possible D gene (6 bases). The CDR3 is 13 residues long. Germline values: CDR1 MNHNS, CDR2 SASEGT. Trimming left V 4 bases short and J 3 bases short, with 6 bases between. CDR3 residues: CASSGGDTGELFF. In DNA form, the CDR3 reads TGTGCCAGCAGTGGGGGGGACACCGGGGAGCTGTTTTTT.

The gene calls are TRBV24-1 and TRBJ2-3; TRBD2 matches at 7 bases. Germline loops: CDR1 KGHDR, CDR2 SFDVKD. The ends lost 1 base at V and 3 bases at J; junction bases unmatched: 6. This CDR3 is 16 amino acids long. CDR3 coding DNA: TGTGCCACCAGTGATTTACACCGGGGGGAAACAGATACGCAGTATTTT. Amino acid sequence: CATSDLHRGETDTQYF.

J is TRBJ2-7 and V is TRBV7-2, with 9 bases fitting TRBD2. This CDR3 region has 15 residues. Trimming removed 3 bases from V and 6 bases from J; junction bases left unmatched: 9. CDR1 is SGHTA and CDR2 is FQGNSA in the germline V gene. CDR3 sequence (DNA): TGTGCCAGCAGCTTGGTTAGCGGGGGCCCCCGCGAGCAGTACTTC. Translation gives CASSLVSGGPREQYF.

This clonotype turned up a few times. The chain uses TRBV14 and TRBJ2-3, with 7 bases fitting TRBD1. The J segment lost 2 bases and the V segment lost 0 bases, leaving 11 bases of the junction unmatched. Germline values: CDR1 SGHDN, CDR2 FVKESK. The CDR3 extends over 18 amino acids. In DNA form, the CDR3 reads TGTGCCAGCAGCCAAGACCGGGACAGCATTGGTCACACAGATACGCAGTATTTT. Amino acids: CASSQDRDSIGHTDTQYF.

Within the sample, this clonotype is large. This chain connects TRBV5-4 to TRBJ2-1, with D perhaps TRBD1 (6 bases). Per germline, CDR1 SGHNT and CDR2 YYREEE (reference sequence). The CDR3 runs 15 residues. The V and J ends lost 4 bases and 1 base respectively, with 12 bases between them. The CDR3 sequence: CASSPGTNSYNEQFF. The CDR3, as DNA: TGTGCCAGCAGCCCCGGGACAAATTCCTACAATGAGCAGTTCTTC. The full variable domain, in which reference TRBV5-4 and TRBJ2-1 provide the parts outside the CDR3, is ETGVTQSPTHLIKTRGQQVTLRCSSQSGHNTVSWYQQALGQGPQFIFQYYREEENGRGNFPPRFSGLQFPNYSSELNVNALELDDSALYLCASSPGTNSYNEQFFGPGTRLTVL.

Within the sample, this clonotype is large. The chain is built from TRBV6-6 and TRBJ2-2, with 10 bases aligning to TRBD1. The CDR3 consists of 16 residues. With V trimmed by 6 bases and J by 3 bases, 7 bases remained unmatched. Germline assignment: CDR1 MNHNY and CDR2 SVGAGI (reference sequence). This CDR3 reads CASRHPGTGDTGELFF. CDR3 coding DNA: TGTGCCAGCAGACACCCCGGGACAGGGGACACCGGGGAGCTGTTTTTT.

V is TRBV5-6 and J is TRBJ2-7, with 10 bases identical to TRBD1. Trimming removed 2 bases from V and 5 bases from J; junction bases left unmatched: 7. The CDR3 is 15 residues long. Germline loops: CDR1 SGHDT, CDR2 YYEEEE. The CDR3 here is CASSLTTGGYHEQYF. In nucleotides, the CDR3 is TGTGCCAGCAGCTTAACGACAGGGGGCTACCACGAGCAGTACTTC.

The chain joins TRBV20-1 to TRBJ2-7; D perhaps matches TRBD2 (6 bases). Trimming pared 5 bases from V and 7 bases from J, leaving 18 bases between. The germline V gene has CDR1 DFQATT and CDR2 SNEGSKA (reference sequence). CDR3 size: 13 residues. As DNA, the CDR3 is TGCAGTGCTGTAACTAGCTCACTTGTAGAGCAGTACTTC. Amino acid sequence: CSAVTSSLVEQYF.

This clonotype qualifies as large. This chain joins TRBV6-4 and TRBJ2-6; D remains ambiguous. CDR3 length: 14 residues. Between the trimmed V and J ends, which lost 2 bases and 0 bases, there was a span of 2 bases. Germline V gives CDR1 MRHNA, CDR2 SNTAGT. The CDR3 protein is CASSDNSGANVLTF. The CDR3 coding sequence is TGTGCCAGCAGTGACAACTCTGGGGCCAACGTCCTGACTTTC.

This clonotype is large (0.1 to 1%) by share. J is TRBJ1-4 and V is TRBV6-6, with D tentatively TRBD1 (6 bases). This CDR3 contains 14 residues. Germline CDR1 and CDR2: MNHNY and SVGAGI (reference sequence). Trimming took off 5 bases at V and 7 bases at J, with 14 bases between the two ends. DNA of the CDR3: TGTGCCAGCAGTAGCCCGGGGGCGGGTGAAAAACTGTTTTTT. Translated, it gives CASSSPGAGEKLFF.

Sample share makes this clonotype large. The DNA of the CDR3 is TGTGCCAGCACCTCTATTGGGCCCCAGCATTTT. Translating it yields CASTSIGPQHF. This rearrangement joins TRBV12-3 or TRBV12-4 to TRBJ1-5, with D unresolved. The length of the CDR3 is 11 residues. V was shortened by 7 bases and J by 9 bases, with 10 bases between the two germline ends.

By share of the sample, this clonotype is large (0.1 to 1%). CDR3 in amino acids: CAWKGQVNSPLHF. The CDR3, as DNA: TGTGCCTGGAAGGGACAGGTCAATTCACCCCTCCACTTT. V gene TRBV30 combines with J gene TRBJ1-6, with 8 bases fitting TRBD1. Germline V gene sequence: CDR1 GTSNPN, CDR2 SVGIG (reference sequence). V shed 4 bases and J 7 bases; nucleotides not matched to a gene: 3. CDR3 length: 13 residues.